The clone carrying this T cell receptor (beta chain) was detected once. Per the authors' pipeline: Amplified reference gene primers provided the basis for estimating nucleated cell counts. Repertoires were generated with immunoSEQ multiplex PCR, while TCRdb's copy carries only in-frame clones and drops some. V and J calls and clone size are given by that table; D and trimming were obtained from the DNA. The data contain around 240,000 clones, about 90% of them singletons. This CDR3 is built from 17 residues. Trimming at V came to 3 bases and at J to 3 bases, leaving 2 bases not matched to a gene. Germline CDR1 reads SGHNT; CDR2 reads YENEEA. Cohorts were based on clinical histories the participants reported. Within the 2 weeks before study entry, each person in the exposed group met a COVID-19 case. The data are from a study of blood T cell repertoires in COVID-19.

The chain recombines TRBV11-3 with TRBJ2-2, with 15 bases fitting TRBD2. Sequenced material: PBMCs or T cells enriched from blood (not recorded which). The sequence derives from a man aged 50 to 60 who had been exposed to COVID-19. The CDR3 DNA follows: TGTGCCAGCAGCTTTGGACTAGCGGGAGGGTACACCGGGGAGCTGTTTTTT. Translation: CASSFGLAGGYTGELFF.